A selection of T cell receptor beta chains follows, all from one sample in a study of T cells in Graves' hyperthyroidism and ophthalmopathy. TCRdb passed the multiplex PCR reads through MiXCR, listing each CDR3 protein once. The sample has around 600,000 distinct CDR3 sequences, approximately 14% seen once. Sequencing used blood. These receptors all stem from a woman under 40 with Graves' hyperthyroidism. Each CDR3 is given with its conserved first and last residue. A D gene is named only where the DNA matches it firmly. A clone size is listed for some rows: how often the clone was seen (once, few, many), or a class if it is expanded.

abundance	v_gene	j_gene	d_gene	CDR3aa	CDR3nt
many	TRBV2	TRBJ1-4	NA	CASSERGGAQVEKLFF	TGTGCCAGCAGTGAACGCGGGGGGGCTCAGGTTGAAAAACTGTTTTTT
many	TRBV5-1	TRBJ1-1	NA	CASSGAGTTNTEAFF	TGCGCCAGCAGCGGTGCCGGGACGACGAACACTGAAGCTTTCTTT
many	TRBV19	TRBJ2-5	NA	CASSMIDSGETQYF	TGTGCCAGTAGTATGATAGACAGCGGGGAGACCCAGTACTTC
few	TRBV5-6	TRBJ1-2	NA	CASSLGGLLAYGYTF	TGTGCCAGCAGCCTAGGAGGGCTTCTGGCCTATGGCTACACCTTC
NA	TRBV4-3	TRBJ1-1	TRBD1	CASSQGKGRQGATEAFF	TGCGCCAGCAGCCAAGGGAAAGGGAGACAGGGGGCGACTGAAGCTTTCTTT
many	TRBV3-1	TRBJ2-1	NA	CASSQGSHNEQFF	TGTGCCAGCAGCCAAGGATCCCACAATGAGCAGTTCTTC
NA	TRBV4-3	TRBJ1-2	NA	CASSQPGRKDYGYTF	TGCGCCAGCAGCCAACCGGGACGCAAGGACTATGGCTACACCTTC
NA	TRBV6-2/TRBV6-3	TRBJ1-5	TRBD1	CASSYGGQGEGQPQHF	TGTGCCAGCAGTTACGGGGGACAGGGGGAAGGTCAGCCCCAGCATTTT
many	TRBV6-1	TRBJ1-2	TRBD1	CASRDGQVLYGYTF	TGTGCCAGCAGGGATGGACAGGTCCTCTATGGCTACACCTTC
few	TRBV7-2	TRBJ1-5	TRBD1	CASSSRTGGRQPQHF	TGTGCCAGCAGTTCAAGGACAGGGGGACGTCAGCCCCAGCATTTT
few	TRBV7-9	TRBJ2-1	NA	CASSAQGTYNEQFF	TGTGCCAGCAGCGCCCAGGGAACCTACAATGAGCAGTTCTTC
NA	TRBV2	TRBJ2-1	TRBD2	CASSGTSGRAYGYNEQFF	TGTGCCAGCAGCGGGACTAGCGGGAGGGCATACGGCTACAATGAGCAGTTCTTC
few	TRBV18	TRBJ2-1	TRBD1	CASSPFRTGGFDEQFF	TGTGCCAGCTCACCATTCCGGACAGGTGGTTTCGATGAGCAGTTCTTC
many	TRBV5-1	TRBJ2-7	NA	CASSLADGGYEQYF	TGCGCCAGCAGCTTGGCCGACGGGGGCTACGAGCAGTACTTC
NA	TRBV19	TRBJ1-2	TRBD1	CASSTRDRANYGYTF	TGTGCCAGTAGTACCAGGGACAGGGCTAACTATGGCTACACCTTC
many	TRBV3-1	TRBJ2-1	TRBD2	CASRISGTSYNEQFF	TGTGCCAGCAGAATTAGCGGGACCTCCTACAATGAGCAGTTCTTC
few	TRBV4-1	TRBJ2-7	NA	CASSQVSVRPYEQYF	TGCGCCAGCAGCCAAGTATCAGTTCGCCCCTACGAGCAGTACTTC
NA	TRBV14	TRBJ2-7	NA	CASSLNRRDESVYEQYF	TGTGCCAGCAGCCTGAATCGTAGGGACGAATCCGTCTACGAGCAGTACTTC
few	TRBV6-2/TRBV6-3	TRBJ2-7	TRBD1	CASSYEGTGSFEQYF	TGTGCCAGCAGTTATGAAGGGACAGGGAGTTTCGAGCAGTACTTC
few	TRBV6-2/TRBV6-3	TRBJ2-2	NA	CASSRRGALAHGELFF	TGTGCCAGCAGTCGCCGGGGGGCCCTTGCCCACGGGGAGCTGTTTTTT
many	TRBV11-1	TRBJ2-5	NA	CASSFGGVIGETQYF	TGTGCCAGCAGCTTCGGAGGGGTGATTGGGGAGACCCAGTACTTC
few	TRBV10-3	TRBJ2-2	NA	CATSRVAGSNTGELFF	TGTGCCACGAGCAGGGTCGCAGGATCGAACACCGGGGAGCTGTTTTTT
many	TRBV20-1	TRBJ2-7	NA	CSARDGAEGSYEQYF	TGCAGTGCCCGAGATGGGGCCGAGGGCTCCTACGAGCAGTACTTC
few	TRBV27	TRBJ1-5	NA	CASASRSGANNQPQHF	TGTGCCAGCGCATCCCGGTCAGGGGCCAACAATCAGCCCCAGCATTTT
few	TRBV7-2	TRBJ2-3	NA	CASSPPGLGDTQYF	TGTGCCAGCAGCCCCCCGGGGCTGGGGGATACGCAGTATTTT
NA	TRBV5-1	TRBJ2-3	NA	CASSRVQPDTQYF	TGCGCCAGCAGCCGGGTCCAGCCGGATACGCAGTATTTT
few	TRBV28	TRBJ2-3	NA	CASSQYTGIGIDTQYF	TGTGCCAGCAGTCAATACACAGGAATTGGGATTGATACGCAGTATTTT
many	TRBV12-3/TRBV12-4	TRBJ2-7	NA	CASSLANRMGYEQYF	TGTGCCAGCAGTTTAGCTAACAGGATGGGCTACGAGCAGTACTTC
NA	TRBV6-1	TRBJ2-5	NA	CASSEEGLAGQTQYF	TGTGCCAGCAGTGAGGAGGGACTCGCCGGGCAGACCCAGTACTTC
few	TRBV12-3/TRBV12-4	TRBJ1-5	NA	CASSLTGELPQHF	TGTGCCAGCAGTTTAACGGGGGAACTGCCCCAGCATTTT
many	TRBV7-2	TRBJ1-5	TRBD1	CASSGGDDRVQPQHF	TGTGCCAGCAGCGGGGGGGATGACAGGGTTCAGCCCCAGCATTTT
few	TRBV18	TRBJ1-1	NA	CASSPPRGGLNTEAFF	TGTGCCAGCTCACCACCGAGGGGGGGACTAAACACTGAAGCTTTCTTT
NA	TRBV5-4	TRBJ2-1	TRBD2	CASSPLGRRLAEAATFRNEQFF	TGTGCCAGCAGCCCGTTAGGTAGGAGACTAGCGGAGGCCGCAACTTTCCGCAATGAGCAGTTCTTC
NA	TRBV12-3/TRBV12-4	TRBJ2-1	NA	CASRPTGDSYNEQFF	TGTGCCAGCAGGCCCACGGGGGATTCCTACAATGAGCAGTTCTTC
NA	TRBV5-1	TRBJ2-1	NA	CASNGNEQFF	TGCGCCAGCAACGGCAATGAGCAGTTCTTC
many	TRBV20-1	TRBJ2-7	NA	CSARDAGTGYEQYF	TGCAGTGCTAGAGATGCGGGAACGGGATACGAGCAGTACTTC
NA	TRBV29-1	TRBJ2-5	TRBD1	CSVAYPGQRETQYF	TGCAGCGTCGCGTATCCGGGACAGCGAGAGACCCAGTACTTC
few	TRBV7-9	TRBJ2-1	TRBD2	CASTTRSAGGESEQFF	TGTGCCAGCACTACACGGTCGGCGGGGGGGGAATCTGAGCAGTTCTTC
few	TRBV19	TRBJ1-5	TRBD1	CASSGRQGANQPQHF	TGTGCCAGTAGTGGAAGACAGGGTGCCAATCAGCCCCAGCATTTT
NA	TRBV6-1	TRBJ1-5	NA	CASSAMGLGNQPQHF	TGTGCCAGCAGTGCGATGGGTCTTGGGAATCAGCCCCAGCATTTT
many	TRBV6-1	TRBJ2-7	NA	CASSEGPSYEQYF	TGTGCCAGCAGCGAAGGTCCCTCCTACGAGCAGTACTTC
many	TRBV3-1	TRBJ2-7	NA	CASSYEGIYEQYF	TGTGCCAGCAGCTATGAGGGGATCTACGAGCAGTACTTC
many	TRBV13	TRBJ1-1	NA	CASSAQGGGTEAFF	TGTGCCAGCAGCGCACAGGGTGGGGGCACTGAAGCTTTCTTT
many	TRBV11-2	TRBJ2-3	NA	CASSLEPTDTQYF	TGTGCCAGCAGCTTAGAACCCACGGATACGCAGTATTTT
NA	TRBV5-1	TRBJ1-2	NA	CASSLDPLNDYGYTF	TGCGCCAGCAGCTTGGATCCTCTGAACGACTATGGCTACACCTTC